The sequence of this T cell receptor (beta chain) was determined in a study of blood T cell repertoires in COVID-19. CDR3 length: 15 residues. Germline loops: CDR1 LGHNA, CDR2 YSLEER. The V gene end was trimmed by 4 bases and the J gene end by 4 bases; junction bases not matched to a gene: 5. Profiling relied on immunoSEQ multiplex PCR, and the TCRdb table lists in-frame clones only, not all of them. The sample holds tens of thousands of clones; about 90% are singletons and the top ten take less than 7.5%. The chain combines TRBV4-3 with TRBJ2-2, with 8 bases lining up with TRBD1. The TCR was taken from a woman older than 75 with active COVID-19. The sample consisted of peripheral blood. As DNA, the CDR3 is TGCGCCAGCAGCCTAGGACAGGGTAGCACCGGGGAGCTGTTTTTT. It yields the protein CASSLGQGSTGELFF.